This T cell receptor (beta chain) was sequenced in a study of regulatory T cells in long-lasting Graves disease. Study-level results: Few sampled subjects may have lowered accuracy.

The CDR3 spans 14 residues. J was trimmed by 5 bases and V by 4 bases; bases with no gene match: 7. Germline V gene sequence: CDR1 GTSNPN, CDR2 SVGIG (reference sequence). Time point specified: persistent/refractory GD, antithyroid drugs over 5 years with positive TRAb. From PBMCs, RNA was extracted and then used to make the TCR library. Comments on this clonotype: Its target is unknown.

Relying on iRepertoire HTBI primers and Arm-PCR of CDR3 regions, the team built TCR beta libraries. Each CDR3 protein gets one entry after TCRdb re-called the multiplex PCR reads with MiXCR. The sample shows about 470,000 distinct CDR3 sequences, 20% to 25% of them seen only once. This rearrangement joins TRBV30 to TRBJ1-2; 10 nucleotides agree with TRBD1. The origin of this receptor is a female donor with Graves disease. Sequencing was performed on peripheral blood mononuclear cells (PBMCs), taken when the disease was refractory, from a patient treated with antithyroid drugs. CDR3 sequence: CAWTFGTGDYGYTF. CDR3 bases: TGTGCCTGGACATTCGGGACAGGGGATTATGGCTACACCTTC.